The following is a T cell receptor beta chain sequence with its context. This specimen comes from a study of blood T cell repertoires in COVID-19. In the study overall: Sites across the United States, Italy and Spain contributed samples from acute and convalescent COVID-19. From T cells, B-cell-depleted T cells, or PBMCs came the material, which was cDNA or gDNA.

Participant age was roughly 18 to 90 years, and participants resided in fewer than 25 US areas. The ends lost 5 bases at V and 6 bases at J; junction bases unmatched: 8. The CDR3 runs 15 residues. The germline gives CDR1 SGHTA, CDR2 FQGNSA. Data came from immunoSEQ multiplex PCR; TCRdb stores just in-frame clones and leaves some out. The sample lists about 480,000 clones, more than 85% occurring once. The chain employs TRBV7-2 and TRBJ2-2; TRBD1 aligns across 8 bases. The receptor comes from a woman in her sixties or seventies who had recovered from COVID-19. The sample was PBMCs or T cells enriched from blood (not recorded which). CDR3 in DNA: TGTGCCAGCAGCCTAAGACAGGGGTTGGCCGGGGAGCTGTTTTTT. This codes for CASSLRQGLAGELFF.